This T cell receptor beta chain derives from a study of CD8+ T cells in alopecia areata. Comments on this clone: Its specificity is unknown.

Study-level results: Whether baseline CD8+ expansion is linked to response remains uncertain, given a single nonresponder.

This CDR3 spans 13 amino acids. Germline V gene sequence: CDR1 GTSNPN, CDR2 SVGIG (reference sequence). Germline trimming cut 5 bases from V and 4 bases from J; bases unmatched to any gene: 5. Following RNA extraction, reverse transcription yielded cDNA that acted as the sequencing template. Method: immunoSEQ multiplex PCR; TCRdb's copy keeps in-frame clones and lacks some. The sample records over 95,000 clones, roughly three fifths being singletons. Documented treatment: oral pan-JAK inhibitor, 5-10 mg twice daily. V is TRBV30 and J is TRBJ1-2; 9 bases are a match to TRBD1. This sequence originates from a human donor with alopecia areata. The material sequenced was CD4+ T cells sorted from blood, taken at week 24, from a patient treated with tofacitinib. The CDR3 nucleotides read TGTGCCTGGTACAGGGGGCTCATCTATGGCTACACCTTC. This sequence encodes CAWYRGLIYGYTF.